This TCR beta chain originates from a study of T cells in Graves' hyperthyroidism and ophthalmopathy. Trimming shortened V by 5 bases and J by 0 bases, and 11 bases separated the two germline ends. In germline, CDR1 is SQVTM, CDR2 ANQGSEA. The CDR3 loop spans 14 amino acids. Researchers amplified the TCR beta CDR3 regions from RNA transcripts. HTBI primers were employed in a first-round RT-PCR of the TCR CDR3. MiXCR was run by TCRdb on the multiplex PCR reads, yielding one entry per CDR3 protein. The sample has 700,000 to 850,000 distinct CDR3 sequences, 30% to 40% seen once. The chain recombines TRBV29-1 with TRBJ1-5, with unresolved D. This receptor was taken from a woman aged 35 to 49 with Graves' hyperthyroidism. The sample taken for sequencing was blood. The CDR3 loop is CSVQAGNSNQPQHF. The CDR3 nucleotides read TGCAGCGTTCAAGCGGGGAATAGCAATCAGCCCCAGCATTTT.